This T cell receptor (beta chain) came from a study of shared clonotypes between healthy human individuals (dated by TCRdb to 2018 to 2021). Study-wide context: The cohort comprised two women and three men aged 18 to 49 years. For each donor, CD4 naive and CD4 memory were each given three plates, CD8 naive was given two plates, and CD8 memory was given one plate. To increase sequencing depth and limit assay-specific biases, different laboratories used diverse techniques to prepare libraries and sequence TCR repertoires. Each donor's leukapheresis produced roughly between roughly 0.94 and 9.5 billion PBMCs. Blood TCR repertoires of about 5 healthy adults were deeply sequenced to estimate repertoire size and the extent of clonotype sharing between individuals.

Beyond this particular receptor, the publication reports: Sampling was restricted to blood, and TCR repertoires in tissue are likely to differ from TCR repertoires in blood. The genetic and exposure-history diversity represented was limited by the small number of donors. Sharing across several donors was observed for around 5% of naive CD4, over 3% of naive CD8, about 2.3% of memory CD4, and around 0.42% of memory CD8 clonotypes. Higher generation probabilities were observed for clonotypes shared by all four sorted-subset donors than for non-shared clonotypes. Based on pairwise subsampling, the degree of clonotype sharing among donors was expected to be affected by sequencing depth. Naive subsets generally had larger estimated clonotype richness than memory subsets did. Incomplete sequencing was indicated by rarefaction of sorted-subset datasets, despite the large sequencing depth.

Using the deep immunoSEQ assay, TCR CDR3 regions were amplified from genomic DNA by multiplex PCR. For each cell subset, the extracted genomic DNA was distributed evenly across all wells of several immunoSEQ 96-well plates, and each plate served as one replicate. For sorted subsets, roughly 200 ng of genomic DNA, equivalent to 30,000 or so T cell genomes, went into each replicate PCR. Purified libraries were quantified with a Qubit 3.0 fluorometer, sized on a Bioanalyzer 2100, and re-quantified with the KAPA Library Quantification kit. Every immunoSEQ 96-well plate was sequenced on a dedicated single-read 150-cycle Illumina NextSeq 550 flow cell. From the authors' description of their analysis: The immunoSEQ output contained only junctional sequences without quality scores, so filtering could not match that applied to full-length reads. Sequences were annotated with PyIR, a Python wrapper for IgBLAST v1.9, using IMGT germline references to assign V/J genes and CDR3. Reads were removed for weak V/J assignments (E-value above 1e-6), missing CDR3, stop codons, out-of-frame junctions, or ambiguous translated residues. A V3J clonotype was defined by an identical inferred V gene, J gene, and CDR3 amino acid sequence. Percentage overlap between repertoires was calculated by dividing the number of shared unique clonotypes by the size of the smaller repertoire. Repertoire richness was assessed with RTK rarefaction, the Chao1 estimator, and Recon v2.1 estimates of unobserved clonotypes. Generation probabilities for all TCRbeta clonotypes obtained by the gDNA method from a handful of donors were computed using OLGA. TCRdb provides this immuneACCESS table in a form limited to in-frame rearrangements. Some clones are lacking; in checked studies, under half of them reflect an unresolved V gene, and why the rest are absent is not known. That table is the source of V, J and clone size, and D and trimming were worked out from the DNA. The sample table holds some 900,000 clones, of which roughly 72% were seen once. Nearly 1.5% of the sample is held by the ten biggest clonotypes.

Including cysteine and phenylalanine, the CDR3 has 14 amino acids. The CDR3 DNA has 42 bases and is translated from base 1. The trim is 2 bases for V and 7 bases for J, with a gap of 11 bases between the germline ends. CDR1 and CDR2 are read off the germline V gene (reference sequence) as LNHDA and SQIVND. The donors were healthy, HIV-negative adults with no recently reported acute infections or vaccinations. Only Caucasian adults living in Nashville, Tennessee, USA were represented among the donors. Magnetic negative selection was used to enrich CD4+ T cells, after which naive cells were positively selected on CD45RA and the negative fraction became the memory subset. Blood was collected by leukapheresis, and PBMCs were isolated by Ficoll-Histopaque density gradient centrifugation and then cryopreserved in liquid nitrogen vapor phase. Analytical flow cytometry was used to check the purity and quantity of every magnetically sorted T cell population. From each sorted fraction, genomic DNA was isolated and quantified by UV absorbance on a Nanodrop 2000c.

As concerns this clone: It lacks a known antigen. No base quality information exists; no much larger clone differs at one position.

Sequenced input: memory CD4+ T cells sorted from blood. The cell subset or site label corresponds to: CD45RA-negative fraction. The V gene is TRBV19 and the J gene is TRBJ2-2, with a tentative D call of TRBD1 or TRBD2, each matching 5 bases. The TCR sequence derives from a man between 18 and 35 years old in good health. CDR3 protein: CASSIQGVSGELFF. In nucleotides, the sequence is TGTGCCAGTAGTATACAGGGAGTAAGCGGGGAGCTGTTTTTT.